This T cell receptor beta chain derives from a study of T cell responses to AZD1222 COVID-19 vaccine. Study-wide findings and caveats: The CD4 TCRs associated with vaccination extended across spike and predominated at 160-218 and 743-854.

Notes on this clone: The antigen is not known.

Germline CDR1 reads SGHNT; CDR2 reads YYREEE (reference sequence). The V gene end was trimmed by 1 base and the J gene end by 6 bases; junction bases not matched to a gene: 4. This CDR3 has 15 amino acids. Here immunoSEQ multiplex PCR was the method, and the copy in TCRdb shows in-frame clones only, minus some. This table has 150,000 to 200,000 clones, roughly 93% appearing once. The specimen comprised peripheral blood, sampled on day 0 of AZD1222 vaccination. The J gene is TRBJ2-3, the V gene TRBV5-4; TRBD2 matches 11 bases. This sequence originates from an adult in good health. Here the CDR3 reads CASSLTSGSYDTQYF. The CDR3 DNA is TGTGCCAGCAGCTTGACTAGCGGGAGTTACGATACGCAGTATTTT.